Listed here are 17 T cell receptor beta chains from one sample, sequenced in a study of cytomegalovirus exposure and HLA in healthy donors. PCR amplification relied on 60 Vbeta primers (plus 13 Jbeta primers). Profiled with immunoSEQ multiplex PCR; TCRdb holds only in-frame clones, not every one. Of 95,000 to 150,000 clones detected, over 75% appear once; the ten largest clones hold 1.4% to 1.5%. The specimen sequenced was PBMCs. The receptors derive from a woman younger than 35 in good health and CMV-seronegative.

This clone is a singleton in its sample. V usage is TRBV11-3 and J usage is TRBJ2-1, with 7 bases lining up with TRBD1. J lost 8 bases, V lost 1 base, and 11 bases had no gene match. CDR3 length: 16 residues. The V gene's germline CDR1 is SGHNT and CDR2 YENEEA. The DNA for the CDR3 is TGTGCCAGCAGCTTAGGGACGACAGGGAGTCGGGATGAGCAGTTCTTC. Amino acid sequence: CASSLGTTGSRDEQFF. Together with reference TRBV11-3 and TRBJ2-1, the CDR3 gives the full variable domain: EAGVVQSPRYKIIEKKQPVAFWCNPISGHNTLYWYLQNLGQGPELLIRYENEEAVDDSQLPKDRFSAERLKGVDSTLKIQPAELGDSAVYLCASSLGTTGSRDEQFFGPGTRLTVL.

This chain connects TRBV5-5 to TRBJ1-1; no clear D gene. The length of the CDR3 is 15 residues. CDR1 is SGHKS and CDR2 is YYEKEE in the germline V gene (reference sequence). V was clipped by 4 bases and J by 10 bases, with 23 bases between them. CDR3 residues: CASSPTEARTAGAFF. CDR3 in DNA: TGTGCCAGCAGCCCGACGGAGGCGCGAACCGCGGGAGCTTTCTTT. Full variable domain (rest looked up from reference TRBV5-5 and TRBJ1-1): DAGVTQSPTHLIKTRGQQVTLRCSPISGHKSVSWYQQVLGQGPQFIFQYYEKEERGRGNFPDRFSARQFPNYSSELNVNALLLGDSALYLCASSPTEARTAGAFFGQGTRLTVV.

This rearrangement joins TRBV2 to TRBJ2-2, with D perhaps TRBD2 (5 bases). Trimming removed 4 bases at V and 5 bases at J, with 17 bases between. CDR1 and CDR2 from the germline V gene are SNHLY and FYNNEI. The CDR3 is 16 amino acids. CDR3 sequence: CASSVEAERLTGELFF. The CDR3 DNA is TGTGCCAGCAGTGTGGAGGCGGAGCGGCTGACCGGGGAGCTGTTTTTT.

The chain recombines TRBV4-3 with TRBJ1-5; D gene ambiguous. V lost 1 base and J 2 bases, leaving 6 bases between the germline ends. CDR1 is LGHNA and CDR2 is YSLEER in the germline V gene. The CDR3 length is 14 residues. The CDR3 loop reads CASSQGARNQPQHF. The CDR3 region has the DNA TGCGCCAGCAGCCAAGGGGCTCGCAATCAGCCCCAGCATTTT.

The rearrangement uses TRBV27 and TRBJ2-1; 13 nucleotides match TRBD2. CDR3 length equals 15 residues. Germline trimming cut 5 bases from V and 15 bases from J; bases unmatched to any gene: 13. Germline CDR1 is MNHEY and CDR2 is SMNVEV (reference sequence). The chain's CDR3 is CASSPGLAGKPPWFF. The CDR3 DNA is TGTGCCAGCAGTCCGGGACTAGCGGGGAAGCCCCCGTGGTTCTTC.

The chain combines TRBV7-8 with TRBJ1-3; TRBD1 aligns across 7 bases. The germline gives CDR1 SGHVS, CDR2 FQNEAQ. V shed 5 bases and J 0 bases; nucleotides not matched to a gene: 4. The CDR3 spans 15 residues. Written as DNA, the CDR3 is TGTGCCAGCAGCCGACAGGGAGACTCTGGAAACACCATATATTTT. This sequence encodes CASSRQGDSGNTIYF.

The chain uses TRBV11-2 and TRBJ2-1; 11 bases are a match to TRBD2. V lost 0 bases to trimming and J lost 9 bases; unmatched junction nucleotides: 7. Germline V lookup: CDR1 SGHAT, CDR2 FQNNGV. The CDR3 is 16 amino acids. The CDR3 DNA is TGTGCCAGCAGCTTAGATAGCGGGAGGGCCAGGGGTGAGCAGTTCTTC. Its translation: CASSLDSGRARGEQFF.

DNA for the CDR3: TGCGCCAGCAGCCAAGACCTCGATCAGCCCCAGCATTTT. Translation: CASSQDLDQPQHF. The V call is TRBV4-1, the J call TRBJ1-5; D unclear. V lost 0 bases, J lost 5 bases, and 5 bases lay in between. The CDR3 is 13 residues long. Germline loops: CDR1 MGHRA, CDR2 YSYEKL.

This chain uses TRBV9 with TRBJ2-7, with 9 bases identical to TRBD1. CDR1 is SGDLS, CDR2 YYNGEE, per germline. J lost 3 bases, V lost 4 bases, and 8 bases had no gene match. This CDR3 contains 15 residues. CDR3 DNA sequence: TGTGCCAGCAGCCCCCATGGACAGGGGAACTACGAGCAGTACTTC. Its translation is CASSPHGQGNYEQYF.

The chain employs TRBV11-2 and TRBJ2-1; 14 nucleotides align to TRBD2. Unmatched junction bases numbered 6, after V lost 5 bases and J lost 9 bases. Germline lookup yields CDR1 SGHAT and CDR2 FQNNGV. This CDR3 has 15 residues. This CDR3 reads CASSAGTSGSSEQFF. CDR3 nucleotide sequence: TGTGCCAGCAGCGCCGGGACTAGCGGGAGCAGTGAGCAGTTCTTC.

V gene TRBV11-2 combines with J gene TRBJ1-5, with D perhaps TRBD1 (5 bases). Germline V CDR1 and CDR2: SGHAT, FQNNGV. The CDR3 sequence is 15 residues long. V lost 1 base and J 5 bases, leaving 12 bases between the germline ends. CDR3 nucleotides: TGTGCCAGCAGCTTAGGGGGCCAGGGCTATCAGCCCCAGCATTTT. Translated, it gives CASSLGGQGYQPQHF.

This rearrangement joins TRBV6-6 to TRBJ1-3, with D tentatively TRBD1 (6 bases). Germline CDR1 is MNHNY and CDR2 is SVGAGI (reference sequence). CDR3 length: 15 amino acids. V lost 0 bases and J 2 bases, leaving 8 bases between the germline ends. CDR3 DNA: TGTGCCAGCAGTTACTCCCAGGGGACTGGAAACACCATATATTTT. Its translation: CASSYSQGTGNTIYF.

CDR3 residues: CASRTSGRVDTQYF. CDR3 nucleotides: TGTGCCAGCCGGACTAGCGGGAGGGTGGATACGCAGTATTTT. The chain employs TRBV2 and TRBJ2-3; 15 bases are shared with TRBD2. V lost 8 bases to trimming and J lost 6 bases; unmatched junction nucleotides: 3. This CDR3 is built from 14 residues. In germline, CDR1 is SNHLY, CDR2 FYNNEI.

J is TRBJ2-5 and V is TRBV14; no clear D. CDR1 and CDR2 (germline): SGHDN, FVKESK. With 4 bases removed from V and 7 bases from J, the gap between germline ends came to 19 bases. CDR3 length equals 15 residues. This chain's CDR3 is CASSPAGYSLWTQYF. CDR3 DNA: TGTGCCAGCAGCCCGGCCGGGTATAGCCTCTGGACCCAGTACTTC. The variable domain in full, completed from reference TRBV14 and TRBJ2-5, reads EAGVTQFPSHSVIEKGQTVTLRCDPISGHDNLYWYRRVMGKEIKFLLHFVKESKQDESGMPNNRFLAERTGGTYSTLKVQPAELEDSGVYFCASSPAGYSLWTQYFGPGTRLLVL.

The V call is TRBV7-9, the J call TRBJ1-2; D is perhaps TRBD1 (5 bases). The CDR3 is 15 amino acids. CDR1 and CDR2 (germline): SEHNR, FQNEAQ (reference sequence). Trimming stripped 4 bases from V and 5 bases from J, with 17 bases between. The CDR3 DNA reads as TGTGCCAGCAGCTGGCCCGGGGCGGGGTCGTATGGCTACACCTTC. Its translation is CASSWPGAGSYGYTF.

The chain combines TRBV5-4 with TRBJ2-1; D may be TRBD1 (6 bases). CDR1 and CDR2 (germline): SGHNT, YYREEE (reference sequence). This CDR3 comprises 13 residues. The ends were cut back, 4 bases at V and 4 bases at J, with 9 bases in the middle. The CDR3 spells CASSRTDYNEQFF. Written as DNA, the CDR3 is TGTGCCAGCAGCCGGACAGATTACAATGAGCAGTTCTTC.

The chain couples TRBV2 to TRBJ2-1; D is unclear. Germline CDR1 and CDR2: SNHLY and FYNNEI. V gave up 2 bases and J gave up 0 bases, with 8 bases separating them. The CDR3 spans 15 residues. CDR3 amino acids: CASSELKSSYNEQFF. CDR3 DNA: TGTGCCAGCAGTGAACTTAAGAGCTCCTACAATGAGCAGTTCTTC.